This T cell receptor beta chain was retrieved from a study of OX40 agonist ivuxolimab in advanced cancers. Overall study context: The patients' treatment was ivuxolimab, an agonistic anti-OX40 (CD134) antibody. Of mixed ages from about 23 to 79 and averaging 60 years, the group was approximately 80% male. Study-wide results and limits: Both blood CD4+ and CD8+ T cells showed clonal growth by week 6 at 0.1 to 3.0 mg/kg.

The CDR3 runs 13 residues. Per germline, CDR1 SGHTA and CDR2 FQGTGA. V dropped 5 bases and J dropped 8; count of bases not matched to a gene: 5. A note on this clone: Its antigen is still unknown.

Here immunoSEQ multiplex PCR was the method, and the copy in TCRdb shows in-frame clones only, minus some. The sample includes around 80,000 clones, around 90% seen only once; the top ten take roughly 0.18%. The sample was CD4+ or CD8+ T cells sorted from blood, taken in a trial of the OX40 agonist ivuxolimab. The clonotype was recovered from an adult with an advanced solid tumor such as melanoma, head and neck, liver or kidney cancer. The V gene is TRBV7-3, the J gene TRBJ1-2; 10 bases fit TRBD1. This chain's CDR3 is CASSQGTGVGYTF. DNA of the CDR3: TGTGCCAGCAGCCAAGGGACAGGGGTCGGCTACACCTTC. Full variable domain (rest looked up from reference TRBV7-3 and TRBJ1-2): GAGVSQTPSNKVTEKGKYVELRCDPISGHTALYWYRQSLGQGPEFLIYFQGTGAADDSGLPNDRFFAVRPEGSVSTLKIQRTERGDSAVYLCASSQGTGVGYTFGSGTRLTVV.